The 27 T cell receptor beta chains in this list originate from one sample, sequenced in a study of beta chain features in type 1 diabetes. These receptors' antigens are unknown. Of the isolated RNA, all was reverse transcribed, and so the sequenced material was expressed TCRB transcripts. The table came from immunoSEQ multiplex PCR; TCRdb's copy has only in-frame clones and leaves some out. This table holds about 270,000 clones, 13% to 15% found once. Study-wide points: Among patients with Type 1 diabetes, TCRB CDR3s were moderately but significantly shorter in every one of the four CD4+ subsets.

Specimen: naive CD4+ T cells from blood. These receptors were obtained from a man aged 25 to 40 with type 1 diabetes.

CDR3 nucleotides: TGTGCCAGCAGCTTTTCGGGGACAGCGGTTAGGGAGCAGTACTTC. This encodes CASSFSGTAVREQYF. This chain uses TRBV7-2 with TRBJ2-7, with 7 bases lining up with TRBD1. CDR1 and CDR2 (germline): SGHTA, FQGNSA. The CDR3 spans 15 residues. Unmatched junction bases numbered 12, after V lost 3 bases and J lost 7 bases.

The chain combines TRBV27 with TRBJ2-4; a weak D match, TRBD1 (5 bases). The CDR3 is 14 amino acids. The germline CDR1 and CDR2 sequences are MNHEY and SMNVEV (reference sequence). Trimming removed 2 bases from V and 8 bases from J, with 13 bases in between. In DNA, the CDR3 is TGTGCCAGCAGTTTACGGCCAGGGATGGACATTCAGTACTTC. This encodes CASSLRPGMDIQYF.

The chain combines TRBV13 with TRBJ1-5; tentative D call: TRBD1 (5 bases). This CDR3 region has 15 residues. V shed 0 bases and J shed 3 bases, with 9 bases lying between them. CDR1 PRHDT and CDR2 FYEKMQ come from the germline V gene (reference sequence). The CDR3 sequence is CASSLGQGDNQPQHF. The CDR3 nucleotides are TGTGCCAGCAGCTTAGGGCAGGGCGACAATCAGCCCCAGCATTTT.

The chain uses TRBV11-2 and TRBJ2-7; 11 nucleotides align to TRBD2. Per germline, CDR1 SGHAT and CDR2 FQNNGV. The V gene end was trimmed by 5 bases and the J gene end by 6 bases; junction bases not matched to a gene: 12. The CDR3 spans 16 residues. The CDR3 protein is CASSLLTSGTSTEQYF. CDR3 bases: TGTGCCAGCAGCCTCCTGACTAGCGGGACCTCTACCGAGCAGTACTTC.

V usage is TRBV5-1 and J usage is TRBJ2-3; 13 bases fit TRBD2. Per the germline V gene, CDR1 is SGHRS and CDR2 is YFSETQ. The trim removed 4 bases at V and 6 bases at J, leaving 8 bases unmatched. This CDR3 comprises 16 residues. CDR3 sequence (DNA): TGCGCCAGCAGCGACGCGGGACTAGCGGGAACCGATACGCAGTATTTT. The encoded protein is CASSDAGLAGTDTQYF.

This clone was recorded a few times. The chain links TRBV10-3 to TRBJ2-7, with a possible D match to TRBD1 (6 bases). V was clipped by 5 bases and J by 5 bases, with 19 bases between them. CDR1 and CDR2 from the germline V gene are ENHRY and SYGVKD. The CDR3 spans 15 residues. The CDR3 protein is CAISSTQGKENEQYF. CDR3 nucleotides: TGTGCCATCAGTTCTACACAGGGTAAGGAGAACGAGCAGTACTTC.

The V call is TRBV15, the J call TRBJ2-7; the D is unclear. This CDR3 is 14 amino acids long. Germline V gives CDR1 LNHNV, CDR2 YYDKDF (reference sequence). V lost 0 bases, J lost 3 bases, and 9 bases lay in between. The chain's CDR3 is CATSRELTIYEQYF. The CDR3 region has the DNA TGTGCCACCAGCAGAGAACTAACGATCTACGAGCAGTACTTC.

This clone was recorded a few times. CDR3 nucleotides: TGCGCCAGCAGCCAAGTCCGGGACTTAAGCTCCTACGAGCAGTACTTC. Translated: CASSQVRDLSSYEQYF. The chain links TRBV4-1 to TRBJ2-7; a weak D match, TRBD2 (6 bases). This CDR3 is built from 16 residues. Germline assignment: CDR1 MGHRA and CDR2 YSYEKL. V lost 1 base and J 0 bases, leaving 13 bases between the germline ends.

The genes are TRBV18 and TRBJ2-1; 7 bases fit TRBD2. Germline CDR1 is KGHSH and CDR2 is LQKENI. The CDR3 spans 14 residues. V was clipped by 3 bases and J by 9 bases; unmatched bases: 8. The CDR3 DNA follows: TGTGCCAGCTCACCCATCCGGGAGGAGAGTGAGCAGTTCTTC. Protein product: CASSPIREESEQFF. The complete variable domain, with remaining parts taken from reference TRBV18 and TRBJ2-1, reads NAGVMQNPRHLVRRRGQEARLRCSPMKGHSHVYWYRQLPEEGLKFMVYLQKENIIDESGMPKERFSAEFPKEGPSILRIQQVVRGDSAAYFCASSPIREESEQFFGPGTRLTVL.

Here the CDR3 reads CASSLDREKAFF. For the CDR3, the DNA is TGCGCCAGCAGCTTGGACAGGGAGAAAGCTTTCTTT. The V call is TRBV5-1, the J call TRBJ1-1; a possible D gene is TRBD1 (6 bases). Germline V gene sequence: CDR1 SGHRS, CDR2 YFSETQ. The germline V and J ends were trimmed by 0 bases and 9 bases, with 9 bases remaining between them. CDR3 length: 12 residues.

This chain uses TRBV28 with TRBJ1-1; no clear D gene. V was cut by 4 bases and J by 7 bases, with 10 bases left in between. The length of the CDR3 is 12 residues. The V gene's germline CDR1 is MDHEN and CDR2 SYDVKM. The CDR3: CASSSAYSEAFF. CDR3 bases: TGTGCCAGCAGTTCCGCGTACAGTGAAGCTTTCTTT.

This clone has only a few counts. The chain joins TRBV5-1 to TRBJ1-1; tentative D call: TRBD1 (5 bases). Per germline, CDR1 SGHRS and CDR2 YFSETQ. The CDR3 totals 16 residues. Trimming shortened V by 4 bases and J by 0 bases, and 16 bases separated the two germline ends. The CDR3 DNA reads TGCGCCAGCAGCCTGGCGATAGACAGCATGAACACTGAAGCTTTCTTT. This sequence encodes CASSLAIDSMNTEAFF.

The V call is TRBV7-9, the J call TRBJ1-4, with 11 bases lining up with TRBD1. The CDR3 has 16 amino acids. The germline V gene encodes CDR1 SEHNR and CDR2 FQNEAQ (reference sequence). V lost 5 bases and J lost 4; bases outside the gene matches: 6. Here the CDR3 DNA reads TGTGCCAGCAGCCTCGGACAGGGGGCGGGTAATGAAAAACTGTTTTTT. Residues: CASSLGQGAGNEKLFF.

With respect to this clone: Other nucleotide sequences in the sample specify the same CDR3. This chain connects TRBV9 to TRBJ2-5; possibly TRBD2 for D (6 bases). Germline V gene data show CDR1 as SGDLS and CDR2 as YYNGEE. V lost 0 bases and J 0 bases, leaving 9 bases between the germline ends. The CDR3 runs to 15 residues. The CDR3 protein is CASSVEAGYQETQYF. Here the CDR3 DNA reads TGTGCCAGCAGCGTAGAAGCGGGCTACCAAGAGACCCAGTACTTC.

The chain joins TRBV14 to TRBJ2-1; 8 bases agree with TRBD2. In germline, CDR1 is SGHDN, CDR2 FVKESK. This CDR3 region has 13 residues. V lost 2 bases, J lost 10 bases, and 4 bases stayed unmatched. The CDR3 DNA follows: TGTGCCAGCAGCCAATGGAGCGGGAGAGAGCAGTTCTTC. It encodes CASSQWSGREQFF.

This clone appeared a single time. The chain has TRBV5-4 and TRBJ2-5; D remains ambiguous. This CDR3 has 13 residues. With 0 bases removed from V and 2 bases from J, the gap between germline ends came to 5 bases. Germline-derived CDR1 and CDR2 are SGHNT and YYREEE (reference sequence). CDR3 sequence: CASSLDRQETQYF. The CDR3, as DNA: TGTGCCAGCAGCTTGGACAGACAAGAGACCCAGTACTTC. Using reference TRBV5-4 and TRBJ2-5 for the parts outside the CDR3, the full variable domain is ETGVTQSPTHLIKTRGQQVTLRCSSQSGHNTVSWYQQALGQGPQFIFQYYREEENGRGNFPPRFSGLQFPNYSSELNVNALELDDSALYLCASSLDRQETQYFGPGTRLLVL.

A few counts support this clone. V is TRBV18 and J is TRBJ2-3, with 8 bases that match TRBD1. Looked up from germline, CDR1 is KGHSH and CDR2 is LQKENI. The CDR3 is 14 amino acids. Trimming removed 3 bases from V and 1 base from J; junction bases left unmatched: 0. CDR3 loop: CASSPDRGTDTQYF. The CDR3 nucleotides read TGTGCCAGCTCACCGGACAGGGGCACAGATACGCAGTATTTT.

The rearrangement links TRBV28 to TRBJ1-2, with D perhaps TRBD1 (6 bases). Trimming shortened V by 4 bases and J by 5 bases, and 20 bases separated the two germline ends. Germline values: CDR1 MDHEN, CDR2 SYDVKM. The CDR3 is 16 residues long. The CDR3 protein is CASSSKPTGDSYGYTF. The CDR3 DNA reads as TGTGCCAGCAGTTCCAAACCGACAGGAGACTCTTATGGCTACACCTTC.

In this sample, this clone turned up a few times. V and J are TRBV12-2 and TRBJ2-5; the table names TRBD2, a call not compared with the DNA. TRBV12-2 is a documented pseudogene. CDR3 size: 10 residues. This CDR3 is CASRLIAQYF. DNA of the CDR3: TGTGCAAGTCGCTTAATCGCCCAGTACTTC.

Regarding this clone: Other DNA sequences in this specimen translate into the identical CDR3. The chain uses TRBV7-2 and TRBJ2-5; tentative D call: TRBD1 (6 bases). The CDR3 covers 12 residues. V was cut by 5 bases and J by 4 bases, with 8 bases left in between. CDR1 is SGHTA and CDR2 is FQGNSA in the germline V gene. CDR3 residues: CASSPRGETQYF. The CDR3 coding sequence is TGTGCCAGCAGCCCCAGGGGAGAGACCCAGTACTTC.

The rearrangement uses TRBV10-3 and TRBJ2-1; maybe TRBD2 (5 bases). The CDR3 length is 16 residues. V lost 10 bases to trimming and J lost 0 bases, with 19 bases between them. CDR1 and CDR2 (germline): ENHRY, SYGVKD. CDR3 sequence (DNA): TGTGCCACCCAAGCCCAAGCGGCGAGCTCCTACAATGAGCAGTTCTTC. Amino acid sequence: CATQAQAASSYNEQFF.

The chain has TRBV2 and TRBJ1-5; D not resolved. Germline V gives CDR1 SNHLY, CDR2 FYNNEI. The V end was cut by 6 bases, the J end by 3 bases, with 3 bases between. CDR3 length: 11 amino acids. CDR3 sequence reads: CASRLNQPQHF. The CDR3 region has the DNA TGTGCCAGCAGACTCAATCAGCCCCAGCATTTT.

Only a few counts were recorded for this clone. The chain joins TRBV5-4 to TRBJ2-2; D may be TRBD1 (5 bases). V dropped 0 bases and J dropped 2 bases, with 11 bases sitting between them. The CDR3 length is 16 residues. Germline V gene sequence: CDR1 SGHNT, CDR2 YYREEE (reference sequence). The CDR3 region has the DNA TGTGCCAGCAGCTTGGGGCAGGGTAGAAACACCGGGGAGCTGTTTTTT. Encoded protein: CASSLGQGRNTGELFF. Complete variable domain (other parts from reference TRBV5-4 and TRBJ2-2): ETGVTQSPTHLIKTRGQQVTLRCSSQSGHNTVSWYQQALGQGPQFIFQYYREEENGRGNFPPRFSGLQFPNYSSELNVNALELDDSALYLCASSLGQGRNTGELFFGEGSRLTVL.

V usage is TRBV7-2 and J usage is TRBJ2-3; 8 bases fit TRBD2. Germline CDR1 SGHTA, CDR2 FQGNSA. V gave up 5 bases and J gave up 2 bases; unmatched junction bases: 6. The CDR3 covers 15 residues. The CDR3 DNA sequence: TGTGCCAGCAGCCGCCTACTAGCGGTCACAGATACGCAGTATTTT. It encodes CASSRLLAVTDTQYF. Filled out from reference TRBV7-2 and TRBJ2-3, the complete variable domain reads GAGVSQSPSNKVTEKGKDVELRCDPISGHTALYWYRQSLGQGLEFLIYFQGNSAPDKSGLPSDRFSAERTGGSVSTLTIQRTQQEDSAVYLCASSRLLAVTDTQYFGPGTRLTVL.

The chain uses TRBV28 and TRBJ2-3; no clear D. CDR3 length: 12 residues. The V end lost 6 bases, the J end lost 0 bases, and 4 bases lay between the germline ends. The germline V gene has CDR1 MDHEN and CDR2 SYDVKM. This chain's CDR3 is CASSESTDTQYF. The CDR3 DNA sequence: TGTGCCAGCAGCGAGAGCACAGATACGCAGTATTTT.

This clone was recorded a few times. At one boundary the junction diverges from the germline segment, which might be a read error. V usage is TRBV5-1 and J usage is TRBJ1-2; 7 positions agree with TRBD1. Germline lookup yields CDR1 SGHRS and CDR2 YFSETQ. This CDR3 spans 14 amino acids. CDR3: CASSITARDSLLKF. CDR3 DNA sequence: TGCGCCAGCAGCATCACGGCCCGGGACAGTCTTTTGAAATTC.

The chain carries TRBV7-9 and TRBJ1-4; 8 nucleotides match TRBD1. Germline V gene data show CDR1 as SEHNR and CDR2 as FQNEAQ (reference sequence). The CDR3 loop spans 15 amino acids. The V segment lost 1 base and the J segment 8 bases; nucleotides outside the gene matches: 6. This CDR3 is CASSLVWDRKEKLFF. The CDR3 nucleotides are TGTGCCAGCAGCTTAGTGTGGGACAGGAAGGAAAAACTGTTTTTT.